This T cell receptor (beta chain) is drawn from a study of CD8 T cells in ankylosing spondylitis. Study results and limitations: The authors reported significant enrichment of disease-linked clones in matched ankylosing spondylitis synovial fluid. Reactive arthritis synovial fluid and blood previously showed some of these motif variants. As for the disease-linked clones, they showed a CD8+ phenotype and occurred at relatively low frequencies in peripheral blood. Seven to nine highly homologous variants made up a TCR beta motif that seemed to typify ankylosing spondylitis blood.

V lost 11 bases to trimming and J lost 0 bases, with 11 bases between them. The CDR3 runs to 13 residues. CDR1 and CDR2 from the germline V gene are ENHRY and SYGVKD. Quantitative barcoded 5'-RACE was used to prepare TCR beta libraries. TCRdb re-called the 5' RACE reads through MiXCR, storing one row per CDR3 protein. This sample has about 700,000 distinct CDR3 sequences, with around 17% found just once. This clonotype was detected a few times. What it recognizes is unknown. The rearrangement joins TRBV10-3 to TRBJ1-5; D call uncertain. The clonotype comes from a male donor with ankylosing spondylitis. Source material: blood, either unsorted or a sorted T cell fraction (not recorded which). Written as DNA, the CDR3 is TGTGCCGCCCGCGGGGTTAGCAATCAGCCCCAGCATTTT. This gives the protein CAARGVSNQPQHF.